This is a list of T cell receptor beta chains from one sample in a study of T cell repertoires in ileal Crohn's disease. Sequencing used immunoSEQ multiplex PCR; TCRdb keeps in-frame clones, though not all of them. The table includes more than 9,000 clones, around 80% detected once. The sample taken for sequencing was ileal tissue. Receptor source: an adult with Crohn's disease. Each CDR3 is given with its conserved first and last residue. Fields, in order: D gene, V gene, J gene, clone size, CDR3 protein, CDR3 DNA. The D gene is left open where the match is weak. Only part of the rows carry a size: once, few, many, or a class if the clone is expanded.

TRBD1,TRBV5-1,TRBJ1-1,-,CASSIDWTGGEAFF,TGCGCCAGCAGCATTGATTGGACAGGGGGCGAAGCTTTCTTT
-,TRBV7-9,TRBJ2-2,few,CASSSSGTATGELFF,TGTGCCAGCAGCTCCTCAGGGACTGCCACCGGGGAGCTGTTTTTT
-,TRBV19,TRBJ1-2,-,CASSNQGGVGSNYGYTF,TGTGCCAGTTCAAACCAGGGAGGAGTTGGGAGTAACTATGGCTACACCTTC
-,TRBV7-9,TRBJ1-1,few,CASSQGNTEAFF,TGTGCCAGCAGCCAGGGGAACACTGAAGCTTTCTTT
-,TRBV5-1,TRBJ1-1,-,CASSLAPGMNTEAFF,TGCGCCAGCAGCTTGGCCCCGGGGATGAACACTGAAGCTTTCTTT
-,TRBV19,TRBJ2-5,few,CASKKGGQKSPSETQYF,TGTGCCAGTAAAAAGGGGGGGCAGAAATCACCCTCAGAGACCCAGTACTTC
-,TRBV11-2,TRBJ2-4,few,CASSLDLMTPQYF,TGTGCCAGCAGCTTAGATCTGATGACTCCTCAGTACTTC
TRBD1,TRBV5-1,TRBJ1-4,few,CASSLGQGVGEKLFF,TGCGCCAGCAGCTTGGGGCAGGGGGTTGGAGAAAAACTGTTTTTT
TRBD2,TRBV5-1,TRBJ2-3,-,CASSSGGGLAGRTDTQYF,TGCGCCAGCAGCTCGGGGGGCGGGCTAGCGGGCAGAACAGATACGCAGTATTTT
-,TRBV29-1,TRBJ1-1,few,CSVLDTEAFF,TGCAGCGTTCTCGACACTGAAGCTTTCTTT
-,TRBV2,TRBJ2-7,-,CASKLDFSSYEQYF,TGTGCCAGCAAATTGGACTTTTCCTCCTACGAGCAGTACTTC
TRBD1,TRBV7-2,TRBJ2-5,once,CASSRQGSSQETQYF,TGTGCCAGCAGCCGACAGGGCTCCTCTCAAGAGACCCAGTACTTC
TRBD1,TRBV6-5,TRBJ2-7,-,CASSSPDRGRYEQYF,TGTGCCAGCAGCTCTCCGGACAGGGGACGCTACGAGCAGTACTTC
TRBD2,TRBV30,TRBJ2-5,-,CAWTSSGRGSETQYF,TGTGCCTGGACCTCTAGCGGGAGGGGTAGTGAGACCCAGTACTTC
-,TRBV28,TRBJ2-1,-,CASSLAQGHNEQFF,TGTGCCAGCAGTTTAGCCCAGGGCCACAATGAGCAGTTCTTC
-,TRBV28,TRBJ2-3,-,CASRGGISTDTQYF,TGTGCCAGCAGAGGGGGAATAAGCACAGATACGCAGTATTTT
TRBD2,TRBV7-8,TRBJ2-5,-,CASSLRARTSGGVTGETQYF,TGTGCCAGCAGCCTGCGGGCCCGGACTAGCGGGGGCGTCACGGGAGAGACCCAGTACTTC
TRBD2,TRBV10-3,TRBJ2-1,few,CAIREGGGSYNEQFF,TGTGCCATCCGGGAGGGCGGCGGCTCCTACAATGAGCAGTTCTTC
TRBD1,TRBV19,TRBJ1-1,once,CASSIARGQGGTEAFF,TGTGCCAGTAGTATTGCAAGGGGACAGGGCGGCACTGAAGCTTTCTTT
TRBD1,TRBV10-3,TRBJ2-5,-,CAIRDRGPEETQYF,TGTGCCATCAGGGACAGGGGGCCTGAGGAGACCCAGTACTTC
-,TRBV27,TRBJ2-2,once,CASSFTSQYTGGVNTGELFF,TGTGCCAGCAGTTTCACATCCCAATACACAGGTGGTGTTAACACCGGGGAGCTGTTTTTT
TRBD2,TRBV6-1,TRBJ2-5,-,CASSELDSGGGVKETQYF,TGTGCCAGCAGTGAATTGGATAGCGGGGGTGGGGTGAAAGAGACCCAGTACTTC
-,TRBV10-3,TRBJ1-1,-,CAISEAGQSTEAFF,TGTGCCATCAGTGAGGCAGGGCAGAGCACTGAAGCTTTCTTT
TRBD2,TRBV30,TRBJ2-2,few,CAWGLAGAGPLPGELFF,TGTGCCTGGGGACTAGCGGGAGCAGGTCCCCTGCCCGGGGAGCTGTTTTTT
-,TRBV19,TRBJ2-5,-,CASSWRGTRVETQYF,TGTGCCAGTAGTTGGCGCGGAACGAGGGTAGAGACCCAGTACTTC
TRBD1,TRBV5-6,TRBJ1-4,few,CASSSPGQGDEKLFF,TGTGCCAGCAGCTCTCCGGGACAGGGTGATGAAAAACTGTTTTTT
-,TRBV20-1,TRBJ1-5,-,CSIGGNQPQHF,TGCAGTATCGGAGGGAATCAGCCCCAGCATTTT
TRBD1,TRBV4-1,TRBJ1-1,-,CASSQTDRVPFF,TGCGCCAGCAGCCAAACTGACAGGGTGCCTTTCTTT
-,TRBV5-6,TRBJ2-1,-,CASSSGWNEQFF,TGTGCCAGCAGCTCTGGCTGGAATGAGCAGTTCTTC
TRBD1,TRBV2,TRBJ1-2,-,CASSPGTVYGYPF,TGTGCCAGCAGCCCCGGGACAGTCTATGGCTACCCCTTC
-,TRBV6-5,TRBJ2-2,-,CASSQGTGELFF,TGTGCCAGCAGCCAGGGTACCGGGGAGCTGTTTTTT
-,TRBV5-4,TRBJ2-7,-,CASSFTARGYVDEQYF,TGTGCCAGCAGCTTCACCGCTAGGGGGTATGTCGACGAGCAGTACTTC
-,TRBV4-2,TRBJ2-2,few,CASSRGSGFNTGELFF,TGTGCCAGCAGCCGCGGATCAGGGTTTAACACCGGGGAGCTGTTTTTT